The 24 T cell receptor beta chains below were found in one sample sequenced in a study of blood T cell repertoires in COVID-19. Profiled with immunoSEQ multiplex PCR; TCRdb holds only in-frame clones, not every one. The table records 200,000 to 250,000 clones, just over 90% of them present only once. Sample: PBMCs or T cells enriched from blood (not recorded which). The receptors derive from a woman aged 18 to 35 who had recovered from COVID-19.

CDR3 in amino acids: CASRLASGLGYTF. The CDR3 DNA sequence: TGTGCCAGCAGACTCGCATCAGGGCTTGGCTACACCTTC. The rearrangement links TRBV27 to TRBJ1-2; tentatively, D is TRBD1 (5 bases). The germline V gene encodes CDR1 MNHEY and CDR2 SMNVEV (reference sequence). The CDR3 runs to 13 residues. Trimming cost V 6 bases and J 7 bases, with 15 bases left between them.

The V call is TRBV4-1, the J call TRBJ2-1; TRBD1 might be the D (6 bases). V lost 5 bases to trimming and J lost 8 bases, with 25 bases between them. Germline V lookup: CDR1 MGHRA, CDR2 YSYEKL. There are 17 residues in the CDR3. The CDR3 protein is CASSARAGDLANYEQFF. The CDR3 DNA reads as TGCGCCAGCAGCGCGCGAGCAGGGGATTTAGCGAATTATGAGCAGTTCTTC.

This chain connects TRBV28 to TRBJ2-7; 7 bases map to TRBD1. Germline CDR1 and CDR2: MDHEN and SYDVKM. This CDR3 contains 15 residues. With 3 bases clipped from V and 3 bases from J, the junction kept 8 bases outside the gene matches. Written as DNA, the CDR3 is TGTGCCAGCAGTTTTTGGCAGGGGGTTTTCTACGAGCAGTACTTC. It is translated as CASSFWQGVFYEQYF. The full variable domain, rest sourced from reference TRBV28 and TRBJ2-7, is DVKVTQSSRYLVKRTGEKVFLECVQDMDHENMFWYRQDPGLGLRLIYFSYDVKMKEKGDIPEGYSVSREKKERFSLILESASTNQTSMYLCASSFWQGVFYEQYFGPGTRLTVT.

This rearrangement joins TRBV6-2 or TRBV6-3 to TRBJ1-5; D is possibly TRBD1 (5 bases). Trimming removed 4 bases at V and 3 bases at J, with 13 bases between. Germline V gene lookup returns CDR1 MNHEY and CDR2 SVGEGT. This CDR3 is 15 amino acids long. CDR3: CASSSHRSPNQPQHF. The CDR3 bases are TGTGCCAGCAGTTCCCACAGGTCACCCAATCAGCCCCAGCATTTT.

The genes are TRBV18 and TRBJ2-1, with no clear D. V lost 2 bases and J 8 bases, leaving 13 bases between the germline ends. This CDR3 region has 14 residues. From germline, CDR1 is KGHSH and CDR2 LQKENI. This CDR3 is CASSPGASTDEQFF. The CDR3 DNA sequence: TGTGCCAGCTCACCAGGTGCTAGTACCGATGAGCAGTTCTTC. Full variable domain (outside the CDR3, taken from reference TRBV18 and TRBJ2-1): NAGVMQNPRHLVRRRGQEARLRCSPMKGHSHVYWYRQLPEEGLKFMVYLQKENIIDESGMPKERFSAEFPKEGPSILRIQQVVRGDSAAYFCASSPGASTDEQFFGPGTRLTVL.

The chain couples TRBV29-1 to TRBJ2-1, with D possibly matching TRBD2 (6 bases). The CDR3 spans 15 residues. Germline-derived CDR1 and CDR2 are SQVTM and ANQGSEA. V lost 3 bases and J 2 bases, leaving 14 bases between the germline ends. CDR3 loop: CSVDGGIGTYNEQFF. The CDR3 nucleotides are TGCAGCGTTGATGGGGGGATCGGGACCTACAATGAGCAGTTCTTC.

The chain employs TRBV18 and TRBJ1-6, with D possibly TRBD1 on 5 matching bases. Germline V CDR1 and CDR2: KGHSH, LQKENI. The CDR3 sequence is 16 residues long. With 3 bases removed from V and 7 bases from J, the gap between germline ends came to 16 bases. The CDR3 DNA is TGTGCCAGCTCACCTTTTGGACAAAAAGAAAATTCACCCCTCCACTTT. Translation gives CASSPFGQKENSPLHF.

The chain carries TRBV28 and TRBJ1-5; D uncertain. CDR3 size: 14 residues. Trimming took 5 bases from V and 3 from J, leaving 11 bases between them. The V gene's germline CDR1 is MDHEN and CDR2 SYDVKM. The CDR3 loop is CASSAWQDNQPQHF. CDR3 DNA sequence: TGTGCCAGCAGTGCTTGGCAGGACAATCAGCCCCAGCATTTT.

The V call is TRBV10-3, the J call TRBJ1-2; D is ambiguous. V was shortened by 3 bases and J by 8 bases, with 16 bases between the two germline ends. The CDR3 runs to 14 residues. Germline loops: CDR1 ENHRY, CDR2 SYGVKD. The CDR3 coding sequence is TGTGCCATCAGTGATTACAGAGCTACAGAGGGCTACACCTTC. This codes for CAISDYRATEGYTF.

The chain employs TRBV2 and TRBJ1-1; no reliable D call. The CDR3 covers 14 residues. V was cut by 10 bases and J by 0 bases, with 15 bases left in between. Per germline, CDR1 SNHLY and CDR2 FYNNEI. CDR3 in DNA: TGTGCCACCCGCCCGACAAGAATGAACACTGAAGCTTTCTTT. Its protein product is CATRPTRMNTEAFF.

The chain uses TRBV11-3 and TRBJ2-5; possible D gene TRBD2, 7 bases. The CDR3 has 12 amino acids. Per the germline V gene, CDR1 is SGHNT and CDR2 is YENEEA. The V end lost 6 bases, the J end lost 4 bases, and 9 bases lay between the germline ends. The CDR3 DNA sequence: TGTGCCAGCAGTAGGGGGGGAGAGACCCAGTACTTC. Translated, it gives CASSRGGETQYF.

This chain joins TRBV5-1 and TRBJ2-7; 12 nucleotides line up with TRBD2. Germline V gene lookup returns CDR1 SGHRS and CDR2 YFSETQ. The CDR3 spans 16 residues. Losses at the gene ends were 0 bases for V and 2 bases for J; bases not matched to a gene: 3. The CDR3 DNA follows: TGCGCCAGCAGCTTGGTGACTAGCGGGAGACCCTACGAGCAGTACTTC. Protein: CASSLVTSGRPYEQYF.

The rearrangement joins TRBV12-2 to TRBJ2-7; no check of the table's D call, TRBD2, against the DNA was made. TRBV12-2 is a recognized pseudogene. CDR3 length: 15 amino acids. CDR3 nucleotide sequence: TGTGCAAGTCGCTTATTGGTGGGAGGAATTTACGAGCAGTACTTC. It codes for CASRLLVGGIYEQYF.

This chain joins TRBV5-1 and TRBJ1-1; 8 bases align to TRBD1. Looked up from germline, CDR1 is SGHRS and CDR2 is YFSETQ. The CDR3 consists of 13 residues. J lost 5 bases, V lost 2 bases, and 2 bases had no gene match. CDR3 in DNA: TGCGCCAGCAGCTTACAGGGGGGGACTGAAGCTTTCTTT. Protein sequence: CASSLQGGTEAFF. Using reference TRBV5-1 and TRBJ1-1 for the parts outside the CDR3, the full variable domain is KAGVTQTPRYLIKTRGQQVTLSCSPISGHRSVSWYQQTPGQGLQFLFEYFSETQRNKGNFPGRFSGRQFSNSRSEMNVSTLELGDSALYLCASSLQGGTEAFFGQGTRLTVV.

V and J are TRBV11-3 and TRBJ1-1; D is perhaps TRBD1 (5 bases). This CDR3 has 14 amino acids. The germline gives CDR1 SGHNT, CDR2 YENEEA. Trimming took off 1 base at V and 6 bases at J, with 12 bases between the two ends. The CDR3: CASSLGAIGAEAFF. As DNA, the CDR3 is TGTGCCAGCAGCTTAGGGGCGATAGGGGCTGAAGCTTTCTTT. The full variable domain, completed using reference TRBV11-3 and TRBJ1-1, is EAGVVQSPRYKIIEKKQPVAFWCNPISGHNTLYWYLQNLGQGPELLIRYENEEAVDDSQLPKDRFSAERLKGVDSTLKIQPAELGDSAVYLCASSLGAIGAEAFFGQGTRLTVV.

This clone was picked up one time. This chain uses TRBV7-2 with TRBJ1-3, with 9 bases lining up with TRBD1. Germline loops: CDR1 SGHTA, CDR2 FQGNSA. The CDR3 has 14 residues. The junction had 1 base not matched to a gene; V was cut back by 5 bases and J by 2 bases. This CDR3 reads CASSRDRAGNTIYF. The CDR3 bases are TGTGCCAGCAGCAGGGACAGGGCTGGAAACACCATATATTTT.

The CDR3 spells CASSGQGSPNSPLHF. The CDR3 coding sequence is TGTGCCAGTAGTGGCCAGGGTTCCCCCAATTCACCCCTCCACTTT. This rearrangement joins TRBV19 to TRBJ1-6; a possible D gene is TRBD1 (5 bases). Deletions cut 5 bases from V and 7 bases from J, with 15 bases between. Germline values: CDR1 LNHDA, CDR2 SQIVND (reference sequence). This CDR3 has 15 residues.

The J gene is TRBJ2-7, the V gene TRBV7-2, with 9 bases identical to TRBD1. Germline loops: CDR1 SGHTA, CDR2 FQGNSA. The CDR3 sequence is 16 residues long. V lost 2 bases to trimming and J lost 2 bases; unmatched junction nucleotides: 7. The CDR3 sequence is CASSLSSGQGTYEQYF. The CDR3 DNA follows: TGTGCCAGCAGCTTATCCTCGGGACAGGGAACCTACGAGCAGTACTTC.

This CDR3 is CASSFGTSGTYEQYF. The CDR3 DNA reads as TGTGCCAGCAGTTTTGGGACTAGTGGAACCTACGAGCAGTACTTC. V and J are TRBV27 and TRBJ2-7; 8 nucleotides align to TRBD2. The germline V gene encodes CDR1 MNHEY and CDR2 SMNVEV (reference sequence). The CDR3 runs to 15 residues. J lost 2 bases, V lost 3 bases, and 6 bases had no gene match.

The rearrangement uses TRBV19 and TRBJ2-1; 10 bases are a match to TRBD1. The CDR3 is 15 amino acids. The ends lost 8 bases at V and 8 bases at J; junction bases unmatched: 12. Germline V gene sequence: CDR1 LNHDA, CDR2 SQIVND (reference sequence). The CDR3 bases are TGTGCCAGTCCCTCGCGGGACAGGGGTCAGGATGAGCAGTTCTTC. Protein: CASPSRDRGQDEQFF.

This rearrangement joins TRBV28 to TRBJ1-2; TRBD1 aligns across 7 bases. CDR1 is MDHEN, CDR2 SYDVKM, per germline. The CDR3 loop spans 14 amino acids. Trimming at V came to 5 bases and at J to 3 bases, leaving 6 bases not matched to a gene. The DNA of the CDR3 is TGTGCCAGCAGTGTCTCACAGGGGTACTATGGCTACACCTTC. Amino acid sequence: CASSVSQGYYGYTF.

The V and J genes are TRBV28 and TRBJ1-1; 7 nucleotides line up with TRBD1. The CDR3 has 14 amino acids. J was trimmed by 0 bases and V by 5 bases; bases with no gene match: 3. CDR1 and CDR2 (germline): MDHEN, SYDVKM. CDR3 DNA: TGTGCCAGCAGTGACAGGGACTTGAACACTGAAGCTTTCTTT. Translation gives CASSDRDLNTEAFF.

V gene TRBV16 combines with J gene TRBJ1-1; TRBD1 aligns across 7 bases. The V and J ends lost 2 bases and 3 bases, in that order; junction bases with no gene match: 3. This CDR3 contains 14 residues. CDR1 and CDR2 from the germline V gene are KGHSY and FQNENV. This chain's CDR3 is CASSQDREDTEAFF. CDR3 coding DNA: TGTGCCAGCAGCCAAGACAGGGAGGACACTGAAGCTTTCTTT.

This chain's CDR3 is CASSQDMAVYEQYF. For the CDR3, the DNA is TGTGCCAGCAGCCAAGACATGGCGGTCTACGAGCAGTACTTC. The V and J genes are TRBV3-1 (or the pseudogene TRBV3-2) and TRBJ2-7; D remains unclear. This CDR3 has 14 amino acids. The germline CDR1 and CDR2 sequences are LGHDT and YNNKEL (reference sequence). The ends were cut back, 0 bases at V and 3 bases at J, with 9 bases in the middle.